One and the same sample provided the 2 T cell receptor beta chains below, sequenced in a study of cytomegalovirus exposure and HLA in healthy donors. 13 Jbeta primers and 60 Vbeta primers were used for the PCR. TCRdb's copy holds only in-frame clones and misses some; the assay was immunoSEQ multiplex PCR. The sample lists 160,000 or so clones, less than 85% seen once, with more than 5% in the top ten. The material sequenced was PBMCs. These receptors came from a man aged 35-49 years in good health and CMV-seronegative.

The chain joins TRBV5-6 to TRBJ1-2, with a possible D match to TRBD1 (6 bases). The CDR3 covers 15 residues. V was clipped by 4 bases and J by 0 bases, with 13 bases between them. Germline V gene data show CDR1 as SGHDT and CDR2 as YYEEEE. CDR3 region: CASSPGWGPNYGYTF. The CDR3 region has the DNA TGTGCCAGCAGCCCCGGGTGGGGGCCTAACTATGGCTACACCTTC. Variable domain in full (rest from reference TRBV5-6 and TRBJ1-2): DAGVTQSPTHLIKTRGQQVTLRCSPKSGHDTVSWYQQALGQGPQFIFQYYEEEERQRGNFPDRFSGHQFPNYSSELNVNALLLGDSALYLCASSPGWGPNYGYTFGSGTRLTVV.

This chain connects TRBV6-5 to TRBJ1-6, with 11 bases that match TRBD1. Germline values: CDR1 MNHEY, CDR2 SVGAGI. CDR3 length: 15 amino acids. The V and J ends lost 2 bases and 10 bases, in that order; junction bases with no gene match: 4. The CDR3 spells CASSYRDRGNSPLHF. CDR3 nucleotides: TGTGCCAGCAGTTACAGGGACAGGGGGAACTCACCCCTCCACTTT.